The TCR beta chain described here comes from a study of tumor-infiltrating lymphocytes in primary liver carcinoma. As for the study in general: There were tumors of stage T1-T3 N0M0, each 4.2 to 10 cm across. Study-wide results and limits: Paired tumor-adjacent and tumor-blood samples overlapped less than tumor region pairs did.

As to this clonotype: Its specificity is unknown. Just one base apart from a much larger clone, this may be a read error.

Trimming removed 6 bases from V and 7 bases from J, with 18 bases in between. This CDR3 has 14 amino acids. Per germline, CDR1 MNHEY and CDR2 SVGAGI. Between 20 and 30 mg of unsorted bulk tissue served as the source from which RNA and DNA were co-extracted. Constant-region priming of approximately 500 ng total RNA yielded TCR beta cDNA. The TCR beta library was amplified through three nested multiplex PCR rounds in a modified ARM-PCR procedure. TRBV1-TRBV30 forward and Cbeta reverse primers drove the first two roughly 10-cycle rounds. TCRdb analysed the multiplex PCR reads with MiXCR anew, one entry per CDR3 protein. The repertoire holds about 100,000 distinct CDR3 sequences, with 65% to 70% as singletons.

The rearrangement links TRBV6-5 to TRBJ1-2; the D is unclear. Material: tumor-adjacent normal liver tissue. This receptor was identified in a man aged 40-55 years with primary liver carcinoma and hepatitis B virus infection. Written as DNA, the CDR3 is TGTGCCAGCAGAAACCCGGGGTGGGGAGGTGGCTACACCTTC. Its protein is CASRNPGWGGGYTF.